This passage covers 11 T cell receptor beta chains from one sample sequenced in a study of identical twins. A single record per CDR3 protein comes from TCRdb applying MiXCR to the 5' RACE reads. Seen here are 350,000 or so distinct CDR3 sequences, roughly 10% observed once, and the top ten hold approximately 8.9%. The sample taken for sequencing was naive T cells sorted from blood. The receptors derive from a woman aged 50 to 65 in good health.

V is TRBV27 and J is TRBJ2-3; D possibly uses TRBD1 or TRBD2 (7 bases each). The CDR3 is 15 residues long. V dropped 6 bases and J dropped 2 bases, with 15 bases sitting between them. Germline CDR1 is MNHEY and CDR2 is SMNVEV (reference sequence). The CDR3 region has the DNA TGTGCCAGCAGCCGCAGCGGGACAGACACAGATACGCAGTATTTT. This translates into CASSRSGTDTDTQYF.

This clonotype was picked up one time. The J gene is TRBJ2-5, the V gene TRBV2, with D maybe TRBD2 (5 bases). Trimming shortened V by 8 bases and J by 5 bases, and 15 bases separated the two germline ends. The CDR3 consists of 13 residues. Germline V gene lookup returns CDR1 SNHLY and CDR2 FYNNEI. CDR3 sequence (DNA): TGTGCCAGCCCGCCTAGCATCACGGAGACCCAGTACTTC. Amino acid sequence: CASPPSITETQYF. Full variable domain (remainder filled in from reference TRBV2 and TRBJ2-5): EPEVTQTPSHQVTQMGQEVILRCVPISNHLYFYWYRQILGQKVEFLVSFYNNEISEKSEIFDDQFSVERPDGSNFTLKIRSTKLEDSAMYFCASPPSITETQYFGPGTRLLVL.

CDR3 protein: CASSPDRVNTEAFF. The CDR3 coding sequence is TGTGCCAGCAGCCCGGACAGGGTAAACACTGAAGCTTTCTTT. The V call is TRBV3-1, the J call TRBJ1-1; the match to TRBD1 covers 8 bases. The germline gives CDR1 LGHDT, CDR2 YNNKEL (reference sequence). Trimming at V came to 4 bases and at J to 2 bases, leaving 3 bases not matched to a gene. The CDR3 is 14 residues long.

The table lists this clonotype with many counts. This chain links TRBV5-1 with TRBJ1-6; TRBD1 is a possible D gene (5 bases). V lost 10 bases, J lost 9 bases, and 17 bases lay in between. The CDR3 runs to 13 residues. In germline, CDR1 is SGHRS, CDR2 YFSETQ. The CDR3 sequence is CAWRNTGGSPLHF. CDR3 bases: TGCGCCTGGCGGAATACGGGGGGTTCACCCCTCCACTTT.

This clonotype was counted a few times. The chain combines TRBV10-3 with TRBJ1-1; TRBD1 might be the D (6 bases). Germline V gene sequence: CDR1 ENHRY, CDR2 SYGVKD. The CDR3 has 15 residues. The V end lost 6 bases, the J end lost 4 bases, and 18 bases lay between the germline ends. CDR3 in amino acids: CAIRILGGAGTEAFF. CDR3 bases: TGTGCCATCAGAATATTGGGGGGCGCTGGCACTGAAGCTTTCTTT.

The chain recombines TRBV5-1 with TRBJ2-7; TRBD2 aligns across 8 bases. The CDR3 length is 13 residues. The V gene's germline CDR1 is SGHRS and CDR2 YFSETQ. After removal of 1 base from V and 7 bases from J, the junction contained 4 bases not matched to a gene. For the CDR3, the DNA is TGCGCCAGCAGCTTGAACGGGAGGGCGGAGCAGTACTTC. It encodes CASSLNGRAEQYF.

The chain recombines TRBV7-9 with TRBJ2-7; the D gene is possibly TRBD1 (6 bases). The germline V gene encodes CDR1 SEHNR and CDR2 FQNEAQ (reference sequence). The CDR3 has 13 residues. V lost 7 bases to trimming and J lost 2 bases, with 12 bases between them. The CDR3 sequence is CASIRGGTYEQYF. CDR3 sequence (DNA): TGTGCCAGCATCCGAGGGGGTACCTACGAGCAGTACTTC. Filled out from reference TRBV7-9 and TRBJ2-7, the complete variable domain reads DTGVSQNPRHKITKRGQNVTFRCDPISEHNRLYWYRQTLGQGPEFLTYFQNEAQLEKSRLLSDRFSAERPKGSFSTLEIQRTEQGDSAMYLCASIRGGTYEQYFGPGTRLTVT.

This clonotype came up a few times. This chain uses TRBV5-1 with TRBJ2-3; D is uncertain. CDR3 length: 12 residues. Trimming took 0 bases from V and 10 from J, leaving 9 bases between them. CDR1 is SGHRS and CDR2 is YFSETQ in the germline V gene. CDR3 sequence (DNA): TGCGCCAGCAGCTTGGCCCTCGGACCGCAGTATTTT. Translated: CASSLALGPQYF.

The sample holds a few counts of this clonotype. The V gene is TRBV7-9, the J gene TRBJ2-5; no reliable D call. This CDR3 spans 12 amino acids. CDR1 is SEHNR, CDR2 FQNEAQ, per germline (reference sequence). The ends were cut back, 7 bases at V and 5 bases at J, with 11 bases in the middle. The CDR3 sequence is CASIYGEETQYF. CDR3 sequence (DNA): TGTGCCAGCATCTACGGAGAGGAGACCCAGTACTTC.

In this sample, this clonotype turned up many times. The J gene is TRBJ2-5, the V gene TRBV27, with 8 bases matching TRBD2. V dropped 5 bases and J dropped 0; count of bases not matched to a gene: 8. CDR1 is MNHEY, CDR2 SMNVEV, per germline (reference sequence). The CDR3 extends over 16 amino acids. CDR3 nucleotides: TGTGCCAGCAGTCCGGGAGCGGGAGAGTACCAAGAGACCCAGTACTTC. Amino acids: CASSPGAGEYQETQYF.

This clonotype was counted between two and nine times. The genes are TRBV7-2 and TRBJ1-1; 7 nucleotides match TRBD1. Germline V gene lookup returns CDR1 SGHTA and CDR2 FQGNSA. The CDR3 loop spans 13 amino acids. V shed 2 bases, J shed 7 bases, and the junction held 4 bases outside the gene matches. CDR3 sequence reads: CASSLTRQGEAFF. In nucleotides, the CDR3 is TGTGCCAGCAGCTTAACCCGACAGGGTGAAGCTTTCTTT.